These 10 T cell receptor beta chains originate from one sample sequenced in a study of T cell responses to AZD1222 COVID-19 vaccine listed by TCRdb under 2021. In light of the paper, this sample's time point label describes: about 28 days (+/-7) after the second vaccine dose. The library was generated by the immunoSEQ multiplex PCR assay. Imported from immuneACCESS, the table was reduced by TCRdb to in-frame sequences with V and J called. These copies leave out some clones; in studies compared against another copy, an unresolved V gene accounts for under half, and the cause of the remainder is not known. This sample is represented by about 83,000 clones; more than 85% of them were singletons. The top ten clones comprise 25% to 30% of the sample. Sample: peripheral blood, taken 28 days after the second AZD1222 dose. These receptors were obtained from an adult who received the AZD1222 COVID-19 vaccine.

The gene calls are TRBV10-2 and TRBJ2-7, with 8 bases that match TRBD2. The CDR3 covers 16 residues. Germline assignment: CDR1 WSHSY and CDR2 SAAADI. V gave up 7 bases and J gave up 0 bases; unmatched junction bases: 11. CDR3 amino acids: CASKGLSGTSSYEQYF. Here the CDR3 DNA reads TGCGCCAGCAAAGGGCTCAGCGGGACTAGCTCCTACGAGCAGTACTTC.

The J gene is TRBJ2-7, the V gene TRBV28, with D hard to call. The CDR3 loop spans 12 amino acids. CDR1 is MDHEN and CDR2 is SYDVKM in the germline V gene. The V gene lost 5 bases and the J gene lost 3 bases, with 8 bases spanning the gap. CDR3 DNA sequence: TGTGCCAGCAGTACACACTTCTACGAGCAGTACTTC. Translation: CASSTHFYEQYF.

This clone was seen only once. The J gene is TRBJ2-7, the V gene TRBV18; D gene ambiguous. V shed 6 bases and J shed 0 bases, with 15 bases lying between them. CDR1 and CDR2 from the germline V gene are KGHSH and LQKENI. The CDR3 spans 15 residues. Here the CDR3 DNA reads TGTGCCAGCTCGCCGGACGCGTGGAACTCCTACGAGCAGTACTTC. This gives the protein CASSPDAWNSYEQYF.

CDR3 sequence reads: CASSLGETATGELFF. As DNA, the CDR3 is TGTGCCAGCTCACTCGGGGAGACGGCCACCGGGGAGCTGTTTTTT. The chain employs TRBV5-4 and TRBJ2-2; D is possibly TRBD2 (5 bases). Germline assignment: CDR1 SGHNT and CDR2 YYREEE (reference sequence). CDR3 length: 15 residues. Trimming removed 7 bases at V and 4 bases at J, with 17 bases between. Full variable domain (outside the CDR3, taken from reference TRBV5-4 and TRBJ2-2): ETGVTQSPTHLIKTRGQQVTLRCSSQSGHNTVSWYQQALGQGPQFIFQYYREEENGRGNFPPRFSGLQFPNYSSELNVNALELDDSALYLCASSLGETATGELFFGEGSRLTVL.

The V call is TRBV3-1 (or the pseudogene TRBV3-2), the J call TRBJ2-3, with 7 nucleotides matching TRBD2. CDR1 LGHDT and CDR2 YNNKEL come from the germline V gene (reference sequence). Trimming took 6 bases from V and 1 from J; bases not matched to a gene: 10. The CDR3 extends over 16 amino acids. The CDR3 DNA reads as TGTGCCAGCAGTCTCCTCGGCAGCGGGGGCACAGATACGCAGTATTTT. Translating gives CASSLLGSGGTDTQYF.

This CDR3 is CASSRQENQPQHF. The CDR3, as DNA: TGTGCCAGCAGCCGACAGGAGAATCAGCCCCAGCATTTT. The genes are TRBV7-2 and TRBJ1-5; D is possibly TRBD1 (6 bases). The CDR3 sequence is 13 residues long. The germline V and J ends were trimmed by 5 bases and 4 bases, with 9 bases remaining between them. Per germline, CDR1 SGHTA and CDR2 FQGNSA.

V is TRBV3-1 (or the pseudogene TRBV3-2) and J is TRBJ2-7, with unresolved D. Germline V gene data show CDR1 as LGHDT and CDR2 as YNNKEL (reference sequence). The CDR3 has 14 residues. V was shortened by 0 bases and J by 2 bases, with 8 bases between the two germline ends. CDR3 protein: CASSQDLRAYEQYF. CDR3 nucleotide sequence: TGTGCCAGCAGCCAAGATTTAAGGGCCTACGAGCAGTACTTC.

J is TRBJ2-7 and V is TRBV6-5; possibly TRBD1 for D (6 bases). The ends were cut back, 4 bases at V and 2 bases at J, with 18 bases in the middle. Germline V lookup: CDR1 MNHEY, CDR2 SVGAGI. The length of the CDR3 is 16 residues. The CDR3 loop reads CASSSSRTGSPYEQYF. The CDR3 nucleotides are TGTGCCAGCAGTTCAAGCCGAACAGGGTCCCCCTACGAGCAGTACTTC.

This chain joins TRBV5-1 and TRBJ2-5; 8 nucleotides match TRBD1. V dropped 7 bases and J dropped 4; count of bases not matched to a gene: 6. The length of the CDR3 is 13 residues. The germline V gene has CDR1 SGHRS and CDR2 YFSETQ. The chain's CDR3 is CASATGVGETQYF. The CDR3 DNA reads TGCGCCAGCGCGACAGGGGTGGGAGAGACCCAGTACTTC.

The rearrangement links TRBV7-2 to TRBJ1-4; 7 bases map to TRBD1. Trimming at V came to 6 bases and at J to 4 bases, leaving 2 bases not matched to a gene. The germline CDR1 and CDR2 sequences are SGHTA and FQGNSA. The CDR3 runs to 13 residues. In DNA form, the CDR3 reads TGTGCCAGCAGAGGACAGGATAATGAAAAACTGTTTTTT. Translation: CASRGQDNEKLFF.